This T cell receptor beta chain was recovered during a study of cytomegalovirus exposure and HLA in healthy donors. Study at large: HLA-typed donors were the source of about 85 million unique TCRs, which an early data release held.

CDR3 length: 15 residues. V was shortened by 11 bases and J by 0 bases, with 18 bases between the two germline ends. Germline V CDR1 and CDR2: SNHLY, FYNNEI. Primers for the PCR totalled 60 Vbeta and 13 Jbeta. Assay used: immunoSEQ multiplex PCR; TCRdb lists only in-frame clones, some missing. There are around 38,000 clones in the sample; 66% occur only once, and roughly 18% lies in the top ten. Sequencing input: PBMCs. The sequence derives from a man aged 45-65 years in good health and CMV-seropositive. The rearrangement joins TRBV2 to TRBJ2-3, with a weak D call TRBD2 (7 bases). The CDR3 nucleotides are TGTGCCGGGGAACGGGGGGCCCCTAGCACAGATACGCAGTATTTT. It encodes CAGERGAPSTDTQYF.